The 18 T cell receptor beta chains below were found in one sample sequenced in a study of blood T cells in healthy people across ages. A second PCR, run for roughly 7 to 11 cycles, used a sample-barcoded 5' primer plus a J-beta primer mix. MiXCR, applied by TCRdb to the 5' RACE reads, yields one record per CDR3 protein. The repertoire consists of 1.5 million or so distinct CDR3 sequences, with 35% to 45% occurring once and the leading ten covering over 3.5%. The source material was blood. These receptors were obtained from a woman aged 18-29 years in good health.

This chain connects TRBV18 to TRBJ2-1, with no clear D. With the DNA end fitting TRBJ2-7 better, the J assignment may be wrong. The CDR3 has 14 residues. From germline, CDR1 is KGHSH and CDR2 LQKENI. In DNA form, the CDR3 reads TGTGCCAGCTCACCTGGGCCGTCCTACAATGAGCAGTACTTC. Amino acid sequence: CASSPGPSYNEQYF.

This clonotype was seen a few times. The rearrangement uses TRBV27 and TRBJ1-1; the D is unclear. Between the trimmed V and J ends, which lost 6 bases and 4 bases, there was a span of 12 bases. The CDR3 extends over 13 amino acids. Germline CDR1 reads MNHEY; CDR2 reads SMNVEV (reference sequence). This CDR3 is CASSLYRGTEAFF. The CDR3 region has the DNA TGTGCCAGCAGCCTTTATCGTGGCACTGAAGCTTTCTTT.

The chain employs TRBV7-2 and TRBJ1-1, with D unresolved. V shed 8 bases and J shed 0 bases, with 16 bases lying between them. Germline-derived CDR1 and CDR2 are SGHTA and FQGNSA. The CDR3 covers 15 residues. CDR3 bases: TGTGCCAGCCTCCCAGTGGTCGTTATGAACACTGAAGCTTTCTTT. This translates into CASLPVVVMNTEAFF.

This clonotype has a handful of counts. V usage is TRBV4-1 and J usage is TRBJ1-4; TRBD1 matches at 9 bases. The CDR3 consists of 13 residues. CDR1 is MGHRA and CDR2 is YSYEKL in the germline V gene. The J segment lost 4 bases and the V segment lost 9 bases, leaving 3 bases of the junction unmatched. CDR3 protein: CASETGGNEKLFF. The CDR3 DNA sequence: TGCGCCAGTGAGACAGGGGGTAATGAAAAACTGTTTTTT.

In DNA, the CDR3 is TGTGCCAGCAGTTACACTGGTTGGCCCTCGTCCTACGAGCAGTACTTC. The encoded protein is CASSYTGWPSSYEQYF. J is TRBJ2-7 and V is TRBV6-5, with D unclear. Between the trimmed V and J ends, which lost 2 bases and 1 base, there was a span of 15 bases. The V gene's germline CDR1 is MNHEY and CDR2 SVGAGI. The CDR3 runs 16 residues.

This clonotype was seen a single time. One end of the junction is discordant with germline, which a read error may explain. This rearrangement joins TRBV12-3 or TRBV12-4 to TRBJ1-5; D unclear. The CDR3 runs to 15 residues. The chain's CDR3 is CASSLDGWRNRPQHF. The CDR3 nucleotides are TGTGCCAGCAGTTTAGACGGGTGGCGCAATCGGCCCCAGCATTTT.

CDR3 protein: CRRNWTLDNEQFF. Written as DNA, the CDR3 is TGCAGACGAAACTGGACACTTGACAATGAGCAGTTCTTC. This chain connects TRBV20-1 to TRBJ2-1; maybe TRBD1 (5 bases). Germline V CDR1 and CDR2: DFQATT, SNEGSKA (reference sequence). The CDR3 contains 13 residues.

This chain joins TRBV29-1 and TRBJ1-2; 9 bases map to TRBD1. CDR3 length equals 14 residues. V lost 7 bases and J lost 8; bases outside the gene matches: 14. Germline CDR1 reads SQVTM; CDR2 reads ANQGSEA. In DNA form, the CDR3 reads TGCAGCGCCCTACAGGGGGCGCAGGTAAAGGGCTACACCTTC. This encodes CSALQGAQVKGYTF.

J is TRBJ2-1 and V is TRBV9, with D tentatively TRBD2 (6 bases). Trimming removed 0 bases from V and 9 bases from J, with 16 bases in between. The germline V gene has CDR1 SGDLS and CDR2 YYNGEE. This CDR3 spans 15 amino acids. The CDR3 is CASSVASGPPGEQFF. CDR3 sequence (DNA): TGTGCCAGCAGCGTAGCCAGCGGGCCCCCTGGTGAGCAGTTCTTC.

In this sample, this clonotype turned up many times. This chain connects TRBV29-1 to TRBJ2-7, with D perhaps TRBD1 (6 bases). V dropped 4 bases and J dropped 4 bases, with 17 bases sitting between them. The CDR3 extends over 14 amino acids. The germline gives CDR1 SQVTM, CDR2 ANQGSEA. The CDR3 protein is CSVVNSEQGYEQYF. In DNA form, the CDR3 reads TGCAGCGTTGTCAATTCTGAACAGGGTTACGAGCAGTACTTC.

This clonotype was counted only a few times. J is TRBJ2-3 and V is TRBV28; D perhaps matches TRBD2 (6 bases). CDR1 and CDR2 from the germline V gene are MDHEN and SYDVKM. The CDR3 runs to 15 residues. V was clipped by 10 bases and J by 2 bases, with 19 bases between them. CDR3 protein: CATTPPSDNTDTQYF. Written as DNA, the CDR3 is TGTGCCACGACACCCCCTAGCGACAACACAGATACGCAGTATTTT.

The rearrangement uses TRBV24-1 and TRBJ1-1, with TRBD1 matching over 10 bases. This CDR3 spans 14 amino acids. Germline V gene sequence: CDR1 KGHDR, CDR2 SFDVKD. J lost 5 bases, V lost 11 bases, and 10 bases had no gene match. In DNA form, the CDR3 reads TGTGCCATAGAACCTTCGGGACAGGGGACTGAAGCTTTCTTT. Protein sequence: CAIEPSGQGTEAFF.

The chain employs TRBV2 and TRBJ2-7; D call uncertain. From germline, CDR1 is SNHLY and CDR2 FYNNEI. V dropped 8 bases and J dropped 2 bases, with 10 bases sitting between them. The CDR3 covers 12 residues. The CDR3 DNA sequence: TGTGCCAGCCGAGGTGTCGCCTACGAGCAGTACTTC. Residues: CASRGVAYEQYF. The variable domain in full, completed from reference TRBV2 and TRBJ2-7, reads EPEVTQTPSHQVTQMGQEVILRCVPISNHLYFYWYRQILGQKVEFLVSFYNNEISEKSEIFDDQFSVERPDGSNFTLKIRSTKLEDSAMYFCASRGVAYEQYFGPGTRLTVT.

CDR3 in amino acids: CASSHSGLASLRAQETQYF. DNA of the CDR3: TGTGCCAGCAGCCACAGCGGACTAGCGTCTCTAAGGGCCCAAGAGACCCAGTACTTC. V is TRBV6-2 or TRBV6-3 and J is TRBJ2-5; 9 positions match TRBD2. The junction had 18 bases not matched to a gene; V was cut back by 6 bases and J by 1 base. The CDR3 loop spans 19 amino acids. Germline V gene sequence: CDR1 MNHEY, CDR2 SVGEGT.

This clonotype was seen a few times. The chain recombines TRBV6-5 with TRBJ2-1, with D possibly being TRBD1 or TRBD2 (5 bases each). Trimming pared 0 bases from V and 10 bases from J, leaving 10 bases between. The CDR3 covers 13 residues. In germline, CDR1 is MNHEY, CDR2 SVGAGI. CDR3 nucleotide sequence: TGTGCCAGCAGTTACTCGACGGGGACCGAGCAGTTCTTC. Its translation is CASSYSTGTEQFF.

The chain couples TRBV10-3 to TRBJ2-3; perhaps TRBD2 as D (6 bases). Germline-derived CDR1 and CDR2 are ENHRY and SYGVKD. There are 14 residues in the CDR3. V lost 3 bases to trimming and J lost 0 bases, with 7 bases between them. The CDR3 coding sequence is TGTGCCATCAGTGATGGGACTAGCACAGATACGCAGTATTTT. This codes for CAISDGTSTDTQYF.

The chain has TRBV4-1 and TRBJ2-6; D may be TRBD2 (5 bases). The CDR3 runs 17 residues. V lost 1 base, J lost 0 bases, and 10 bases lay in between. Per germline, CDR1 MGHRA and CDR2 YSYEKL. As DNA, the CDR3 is TGCGCCAGCAGCCAAGCTGCTAGCCTCTCTGGGGCCAACGTCCTGACTTTC. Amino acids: CASSQAASLSGANVLTF.

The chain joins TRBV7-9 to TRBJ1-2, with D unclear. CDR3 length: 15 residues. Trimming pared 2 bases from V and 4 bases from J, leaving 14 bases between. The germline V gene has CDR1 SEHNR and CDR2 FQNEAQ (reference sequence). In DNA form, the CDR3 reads TGTGCCAGCAGCTTAACTGGACCCACACGCTATGGCTACACCTTC. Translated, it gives CASSLTGPTRYGYTF. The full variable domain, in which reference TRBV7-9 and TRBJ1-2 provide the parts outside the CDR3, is DTGVSQNPRHKITKRGQNVTFRCDPISEHNRLYWYRQTLGQGPEFLTYFQNEAQLEKSRLLSDRFSAERPKGSFSTLEIQRTEQGDSAMYLCASSLTGPTRYGYTFGSGTRLTVV.